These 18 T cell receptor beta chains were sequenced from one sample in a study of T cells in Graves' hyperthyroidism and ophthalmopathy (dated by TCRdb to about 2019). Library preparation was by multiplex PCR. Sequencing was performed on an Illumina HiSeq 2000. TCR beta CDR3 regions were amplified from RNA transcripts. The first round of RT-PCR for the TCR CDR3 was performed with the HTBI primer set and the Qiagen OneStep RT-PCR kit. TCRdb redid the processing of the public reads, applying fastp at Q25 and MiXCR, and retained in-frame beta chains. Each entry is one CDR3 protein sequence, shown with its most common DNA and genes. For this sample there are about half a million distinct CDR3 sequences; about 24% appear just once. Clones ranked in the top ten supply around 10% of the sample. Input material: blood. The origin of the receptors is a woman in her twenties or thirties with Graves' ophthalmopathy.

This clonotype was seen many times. The CDR3 region is CASSLRGYQETQYF. The CDR3 nucleotides are TGTGCCAGCAGCTTAAGGGGATACCAAGAGACCCAGTACTTC. V is TRBV7-6 and J is TRBJ2-5, with D tentatively TRBD1 (5 bases). V was shortened by 2 bases and J by 0 bases, with 7 bases between the two germline ends. The CDR3 runs 14 residues. Germline V gene data show CDR1 as SGHVS and CDR2 as FNYEAQ.

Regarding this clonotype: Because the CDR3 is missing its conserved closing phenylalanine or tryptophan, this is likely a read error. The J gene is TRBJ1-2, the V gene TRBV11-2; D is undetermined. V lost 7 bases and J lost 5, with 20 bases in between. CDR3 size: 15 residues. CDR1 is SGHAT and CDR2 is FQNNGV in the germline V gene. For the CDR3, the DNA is TGTGCCAGCAACAGCTTAAAATTGTTAGGGTATGGCTACACCTAC. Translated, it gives CASNSLKLLGYGYTY.

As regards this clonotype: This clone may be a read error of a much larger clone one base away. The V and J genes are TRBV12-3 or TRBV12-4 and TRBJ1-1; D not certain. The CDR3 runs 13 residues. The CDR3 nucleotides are TGTGTCAGCAGTTGGACCCTCGCGCGTGGAGCTTTCTTT. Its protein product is CVSSWTLARGAFF.

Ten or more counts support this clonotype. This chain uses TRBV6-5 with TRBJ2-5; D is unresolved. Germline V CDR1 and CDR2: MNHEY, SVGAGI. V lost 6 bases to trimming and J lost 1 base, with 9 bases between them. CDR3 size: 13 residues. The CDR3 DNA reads TGTGCCAGCAGCCCGACGGGCCAAGAGACCCAGTACTTC. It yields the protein CASSPTGQETQYF.

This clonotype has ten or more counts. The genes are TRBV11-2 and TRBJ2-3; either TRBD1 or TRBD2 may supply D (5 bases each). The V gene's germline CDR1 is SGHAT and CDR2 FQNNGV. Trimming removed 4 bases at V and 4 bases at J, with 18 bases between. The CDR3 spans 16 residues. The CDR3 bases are TGTGCCAGCAGCTCCCCGGTAGCTTTGGGGGCAGATACGCAGTATTTT. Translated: CASSSPVALGADTQYF.

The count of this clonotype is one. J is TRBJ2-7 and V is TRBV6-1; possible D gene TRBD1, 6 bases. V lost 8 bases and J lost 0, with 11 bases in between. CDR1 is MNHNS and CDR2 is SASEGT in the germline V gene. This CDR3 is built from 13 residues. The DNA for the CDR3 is TGTGCCAGCCGGACAGACTTCTCCTACGAGCAGTACTTC. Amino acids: CASRTDFSYEQYF.

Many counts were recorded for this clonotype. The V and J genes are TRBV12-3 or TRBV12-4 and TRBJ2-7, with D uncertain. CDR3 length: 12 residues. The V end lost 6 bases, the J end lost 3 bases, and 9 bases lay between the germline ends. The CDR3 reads CASSPTDYEQYF. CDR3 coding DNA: TGTGCCAGCAGCCCCACAGACTACGAGCAGTACTTC.

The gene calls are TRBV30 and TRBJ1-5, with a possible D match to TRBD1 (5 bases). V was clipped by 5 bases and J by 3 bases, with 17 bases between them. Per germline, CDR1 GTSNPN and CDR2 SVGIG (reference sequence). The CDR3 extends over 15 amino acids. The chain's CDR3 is CAWGKGEALNQPQHF. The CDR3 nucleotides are TGTGCCTGGGGTAAAGGGGAGGCCCTCAATCAGCCCCAGCATTTT. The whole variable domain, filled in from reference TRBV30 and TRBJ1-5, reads SQTIHQWPATLVQPVGSPLSLECTVEGTSNPNLYWYRQAAGRGLQLLFYSVGIGQISSEVPQNLSASRPQDRQFILSSKKLLLSDSGFYLCAWGKGEALNQPQHFGDGTRLSIL.

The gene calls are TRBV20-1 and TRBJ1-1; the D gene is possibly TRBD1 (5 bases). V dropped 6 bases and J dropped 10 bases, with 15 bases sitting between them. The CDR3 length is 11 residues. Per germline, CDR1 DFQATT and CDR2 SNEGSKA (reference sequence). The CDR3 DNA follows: TGCAGTGCCCAGGGCCGGGGGGGAGCTTTCTTT. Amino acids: CSAQGRGGAFF.

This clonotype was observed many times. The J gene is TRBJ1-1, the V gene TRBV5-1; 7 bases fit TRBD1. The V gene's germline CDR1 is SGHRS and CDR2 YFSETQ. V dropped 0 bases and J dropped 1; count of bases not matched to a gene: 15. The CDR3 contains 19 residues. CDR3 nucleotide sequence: TGCGCCAGCAGCTTGGCCAGTGGACAGGACTTGGGCGAGAACACTGAAGCTTTCTTT. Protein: CASSLASGQDLGENTEAFF. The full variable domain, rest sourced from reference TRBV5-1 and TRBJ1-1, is KAGVTQTPRYLIKTRGQQVTLSCSPISGHRSVSWYQQTPGQGLQFLFEYFSETQRNKGNFPGRFSGRQFSNSRSEMNVSTLELGDSALYLCASSLASGQDLGENTEAFFGQGTRLTVV.

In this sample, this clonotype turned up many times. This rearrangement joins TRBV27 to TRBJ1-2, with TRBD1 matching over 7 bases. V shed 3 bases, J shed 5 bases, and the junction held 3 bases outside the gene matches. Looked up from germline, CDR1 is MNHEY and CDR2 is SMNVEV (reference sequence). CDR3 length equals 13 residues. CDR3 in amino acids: CASSLRTGYGYTF. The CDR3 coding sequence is TGTGCCAGCAGTTTGAGGACAGGTTATGGCTACACCTTC.

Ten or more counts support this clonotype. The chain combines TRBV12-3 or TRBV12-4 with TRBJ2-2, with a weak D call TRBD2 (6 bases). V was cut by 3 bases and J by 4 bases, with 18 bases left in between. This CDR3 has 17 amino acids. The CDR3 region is CASSFPGGRGGTGELFF. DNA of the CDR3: TGTGCCAGCAGTTTCCCCGGGGGTAGGGGCGGCACCGGGGAGCTGTTTTTT.

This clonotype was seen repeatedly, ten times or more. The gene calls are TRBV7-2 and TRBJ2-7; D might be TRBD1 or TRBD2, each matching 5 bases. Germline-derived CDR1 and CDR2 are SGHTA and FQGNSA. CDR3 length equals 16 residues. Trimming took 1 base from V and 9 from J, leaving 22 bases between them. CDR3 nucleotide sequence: TGTGCCAGCAGCTTAGGCGGGCAATCGGGGACCGAGGTGCAGTACTTC. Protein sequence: CASSLGGQSGTEVQYF.

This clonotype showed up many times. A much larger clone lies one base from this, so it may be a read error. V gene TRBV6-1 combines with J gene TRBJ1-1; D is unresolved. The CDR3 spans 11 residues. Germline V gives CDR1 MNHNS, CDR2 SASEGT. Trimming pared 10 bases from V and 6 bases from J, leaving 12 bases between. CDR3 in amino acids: CATAGIAEAFF. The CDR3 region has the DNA TGTGCCACCGCAGGTATCGCTGAAGCTTTCTTT.

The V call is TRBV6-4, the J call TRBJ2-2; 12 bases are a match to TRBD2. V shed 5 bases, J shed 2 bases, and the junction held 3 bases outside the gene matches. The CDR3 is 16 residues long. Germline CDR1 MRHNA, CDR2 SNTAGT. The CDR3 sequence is CASSKLAGGNTGELFF. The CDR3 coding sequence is TGTGCCAGCAGTAAACTAGCGGGGGGCAACACCGGGGAGCTGTTTTTT.

The CDR3 is CASSKTSGGQFTGELFF. CDR3 DNA sequence: TGTGCCAGCAGTAAGACTAGCGGGGGCCAGTTCACCGGGGAGCTGTTTTTT. The rearrangement links TRBV6-1 to TRBJ2-2; 12 bases line up with TRBD2. This CDR3 is 17 amino acids long. J lost 4 bases, V lost 5 bases, and 8 bases had no gene match. Per the germline V gene, CDR1 is MNHNS and CDR2 is SASEGT.

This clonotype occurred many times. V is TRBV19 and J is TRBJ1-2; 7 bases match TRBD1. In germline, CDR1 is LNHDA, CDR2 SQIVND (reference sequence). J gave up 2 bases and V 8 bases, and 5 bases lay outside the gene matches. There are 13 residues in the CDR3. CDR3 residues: CASSRGTNYGYTF. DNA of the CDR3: TGTGCCAGTTCCAGGGGGACCAACTATGGCTACACCTTC.

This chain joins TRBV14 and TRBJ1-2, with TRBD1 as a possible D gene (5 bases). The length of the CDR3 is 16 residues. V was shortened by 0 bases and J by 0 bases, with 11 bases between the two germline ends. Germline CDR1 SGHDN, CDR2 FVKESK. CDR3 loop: CASSQDEQEANYGYTF. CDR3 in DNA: TGTGCCAGCAGCCAAGATGAACAGGAAGCTAACTATGGCTACACCTTC.